This T cell receptor (beta chain) was profiled in a study of shared T cell receptors in the human thymus. The V and J ends lost 3 bases and 5 bases respectively, with 11 bases between them. Germline lookup yields CDR1 ENHRY and CDR2 SYGVKD. The CDR3 covers 14 residues. TCRdb keeps only in-frame clones here, not all; method: immunoSEQ multiplex PCR. Of 550,000 to 800,000 clones in the sample, 80% to 90% are singletons; the top ten hold 0.0095% to 0.011%. This sample also belongs to another study, concerning human thymus T cells. That study adds: Corrective surgery for congenital heart defects was being performed on the healthy Finnish infants who were the donors. It was from resections taken during corrective heart surgery that the thymus tissue came. Apparent skewing of V and J gene usage characterized both thymic and blood repertoires. Related research examined unrelated individuals and reported that their thymic repertoires overlapped highly.

This sequence joins TRBV10-3 and TRBJ1-5; the D gene is possibly TRBD1 (5 bases). The sequencing sample was made of thymocytes. This clonotype was sampled from a girl under three years old with a congenital heart defect. The CDR3 bases are TGTGCCATCAGTGATAGGGGCTCCGATCAGCCCCAGCATTTT. This encodes CAISDRGSDQPQHF.